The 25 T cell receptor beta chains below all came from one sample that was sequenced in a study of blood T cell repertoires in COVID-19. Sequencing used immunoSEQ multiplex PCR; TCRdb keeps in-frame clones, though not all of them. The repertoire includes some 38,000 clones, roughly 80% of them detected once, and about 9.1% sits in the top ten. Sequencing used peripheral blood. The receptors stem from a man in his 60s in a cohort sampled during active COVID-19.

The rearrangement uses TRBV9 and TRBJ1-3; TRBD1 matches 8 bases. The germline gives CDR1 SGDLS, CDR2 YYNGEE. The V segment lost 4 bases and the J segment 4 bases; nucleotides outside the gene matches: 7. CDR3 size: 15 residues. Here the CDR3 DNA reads TGTGCCAGCAGCATCGACAGGGGAATCGGAAACACCATATATTTT. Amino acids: CASSIDRGIGNTIYF.

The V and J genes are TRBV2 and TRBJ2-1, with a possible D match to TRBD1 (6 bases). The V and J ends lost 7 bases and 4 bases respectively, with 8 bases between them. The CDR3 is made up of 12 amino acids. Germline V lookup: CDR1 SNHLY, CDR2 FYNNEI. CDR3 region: CASMGAYNEQFF. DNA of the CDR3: TGTGCCAGCATGGGGGCATACAATGAGCAGTTCTTC. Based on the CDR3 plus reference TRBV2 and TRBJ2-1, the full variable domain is EPEVTQTPSHQVTQMGQEVILRCVPISNHLYFYWYRQILGQKVEFLVSFYNNEISEKSEIFDDQFSVERPDGSNFTLKIRSTKLEDSAMYFCASMGAYNEQFFGPGTRLTVL.

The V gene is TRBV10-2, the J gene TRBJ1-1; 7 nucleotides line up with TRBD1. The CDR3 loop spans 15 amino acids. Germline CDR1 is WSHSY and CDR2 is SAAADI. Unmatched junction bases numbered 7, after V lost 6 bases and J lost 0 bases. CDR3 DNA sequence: TGCGCCAGCAGGCCGGGACAGAGCATGAACACTGAAGCTTTCTTT. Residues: CASRPGQSMNTEAFF.

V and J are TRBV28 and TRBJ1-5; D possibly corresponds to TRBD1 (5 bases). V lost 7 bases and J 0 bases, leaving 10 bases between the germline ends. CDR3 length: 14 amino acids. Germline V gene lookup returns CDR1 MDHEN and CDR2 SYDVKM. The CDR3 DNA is TGTGCCAGCAAGATTCAGGGTAGCAATCAGCCCCAGCATTTT. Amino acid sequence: CASKIQGSNQPQHF.

The CDR3 spells CASSTGRGGGQPQHF. In DNA, the CDR3 is TGTGCCAGCTCAACGGGTAGGGGAGGGGGTCAGCCCCAGCATTTT. The V and J genes are TRBV18 and TRBJ1-5; maybe TRBD1 (6 bases). The CDR3 consists of 15 residues. V was clipped by 5 bases and J by 6 bases, with 17 bases between them. The germline V gene encodes CDR1 KGHSH and CDR2 LQKENI.

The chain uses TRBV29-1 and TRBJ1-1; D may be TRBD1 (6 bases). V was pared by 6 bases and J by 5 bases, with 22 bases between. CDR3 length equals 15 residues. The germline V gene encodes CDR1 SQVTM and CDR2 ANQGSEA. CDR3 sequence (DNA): TGCAGCGTGGGAAACAGGGAAAGGAGAGAAACTGAAGCTTTCTTT. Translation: CSVGNRERRETEAFF.

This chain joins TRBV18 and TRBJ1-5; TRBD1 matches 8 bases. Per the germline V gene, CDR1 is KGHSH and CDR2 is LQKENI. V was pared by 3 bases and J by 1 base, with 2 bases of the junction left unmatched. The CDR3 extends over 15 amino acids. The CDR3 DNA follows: TGTGCCAGCTCACCCCAGGGGGCAAGCAATCAGCCCCAGCATTTT. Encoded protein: CASSPQGASNQPQHF.

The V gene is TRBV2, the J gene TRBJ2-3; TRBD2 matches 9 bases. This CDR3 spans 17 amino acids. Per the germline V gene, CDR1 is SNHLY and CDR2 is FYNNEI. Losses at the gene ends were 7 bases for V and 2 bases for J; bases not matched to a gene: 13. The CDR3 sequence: CASTRRGSGRITDTQYF. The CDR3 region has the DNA TGTGCCAGCACCCGAAGAGGGAGCGGGAGGATCACAGATACGCAGTATTTT.

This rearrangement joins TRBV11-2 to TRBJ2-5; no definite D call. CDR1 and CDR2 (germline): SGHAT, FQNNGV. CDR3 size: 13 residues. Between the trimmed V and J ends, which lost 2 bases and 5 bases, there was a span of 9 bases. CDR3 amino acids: CASSLRRRETQYF. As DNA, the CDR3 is TGTGCCAGCAGCTTAAGGAGACGGGAGACCCAGTACTTC. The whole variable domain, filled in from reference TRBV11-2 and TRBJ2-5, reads EAGVAQSPRYKIIEKRQSVAFWCNPISGHATLYWYQQILGQGPKLLIQFQNNGVVDDSQLPKDRFSAERLKGVDSTLKIQPAKLEDSAVYLCASSLRRRETQYFGPGTRLLVL.

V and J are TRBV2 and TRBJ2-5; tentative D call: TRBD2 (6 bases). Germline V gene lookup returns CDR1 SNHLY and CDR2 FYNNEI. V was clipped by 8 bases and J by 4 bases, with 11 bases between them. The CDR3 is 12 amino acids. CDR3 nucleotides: TGTGCCAGCCTCGGAGGGAGAGAGACCCAGTACTTC. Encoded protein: CASLGGRETQYF.

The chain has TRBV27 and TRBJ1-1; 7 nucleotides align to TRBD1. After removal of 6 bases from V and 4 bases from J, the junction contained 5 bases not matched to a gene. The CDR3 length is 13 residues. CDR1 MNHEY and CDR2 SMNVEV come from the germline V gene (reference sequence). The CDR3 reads CASRLDRATEAFF. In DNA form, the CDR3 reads TGTGCCAGCAGACTTGACAGGGCCACTGAAGCTTTCTTT.

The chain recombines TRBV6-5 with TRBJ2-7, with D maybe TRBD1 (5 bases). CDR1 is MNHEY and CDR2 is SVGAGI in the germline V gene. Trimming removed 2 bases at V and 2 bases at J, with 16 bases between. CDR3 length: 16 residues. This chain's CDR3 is CASSYTAGSGPYEQYF. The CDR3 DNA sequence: TGTGCCAGCAGTTACACAGCCGGCTCAGGGCCCTACGAGCAGTACTTC.

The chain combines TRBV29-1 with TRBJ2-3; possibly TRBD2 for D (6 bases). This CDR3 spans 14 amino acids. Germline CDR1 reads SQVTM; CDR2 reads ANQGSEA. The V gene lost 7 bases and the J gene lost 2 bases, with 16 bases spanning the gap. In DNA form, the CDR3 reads TGCAGCGCTACCCCGAGGACTACCACAGATACGCAGTATTTT. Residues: CSATPRTTTDTQYF.

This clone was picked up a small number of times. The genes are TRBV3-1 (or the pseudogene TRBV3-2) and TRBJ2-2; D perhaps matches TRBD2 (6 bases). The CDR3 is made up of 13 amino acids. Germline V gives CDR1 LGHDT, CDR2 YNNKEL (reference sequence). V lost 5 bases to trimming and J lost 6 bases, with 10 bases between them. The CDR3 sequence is CASSTRLAGELFF. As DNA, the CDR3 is TGTGCCAGCAGCACCCGACTAGCCGGGGAGCTGTTTTTT.

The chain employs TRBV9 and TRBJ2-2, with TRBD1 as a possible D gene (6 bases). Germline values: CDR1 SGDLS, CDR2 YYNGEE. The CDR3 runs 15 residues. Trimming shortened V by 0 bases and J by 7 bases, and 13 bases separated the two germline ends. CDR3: CASSVDLGARGELFF. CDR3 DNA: TGTGCCAGCAGCGTAGATTTGGGGGCACGCGGGGAGCTGTTTTTT. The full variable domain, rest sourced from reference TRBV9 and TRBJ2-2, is DSGVTQTPKHLITATGQRVTLRCSPRSGDLSVYWYQQSLDQGLQFLIQYYNGEERAKGNILERFSAQQFPDLHSELNLSSLELGDSALYFCASSVDLGARGELFFGEGSRLTVL.

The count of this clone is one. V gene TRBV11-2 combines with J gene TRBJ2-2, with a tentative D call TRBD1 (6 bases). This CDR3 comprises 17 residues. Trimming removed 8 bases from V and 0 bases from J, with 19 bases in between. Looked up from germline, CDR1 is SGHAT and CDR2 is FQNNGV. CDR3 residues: CASFRSAGAPNTGELFF. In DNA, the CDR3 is TGTGCCAGCTTTCGTTCGGCAGGGGCCCCGAACACCGGGGAGCTGTTTTTT.

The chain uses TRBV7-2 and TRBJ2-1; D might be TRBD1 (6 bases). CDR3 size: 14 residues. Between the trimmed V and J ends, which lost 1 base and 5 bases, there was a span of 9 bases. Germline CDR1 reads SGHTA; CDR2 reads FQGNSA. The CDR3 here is CASSLVGGNNEQFF. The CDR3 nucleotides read TGTGCCAGCAGCTTAGTAGGGGGTAACAATGAGCAGTTCTTC.

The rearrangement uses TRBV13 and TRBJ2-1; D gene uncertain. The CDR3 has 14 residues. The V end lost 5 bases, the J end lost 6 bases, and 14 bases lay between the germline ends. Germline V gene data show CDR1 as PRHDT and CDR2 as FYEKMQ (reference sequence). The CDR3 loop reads CASSPQEAGNEQFF. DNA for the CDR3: TGTGCCAGCAGCCCCCAAGAGGCCGGCAATGAGCAGTTCTTC.

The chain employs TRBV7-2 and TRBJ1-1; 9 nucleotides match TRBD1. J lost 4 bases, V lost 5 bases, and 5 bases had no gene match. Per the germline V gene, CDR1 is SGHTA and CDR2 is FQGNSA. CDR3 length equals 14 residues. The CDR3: CASSRYRGRTEAFF. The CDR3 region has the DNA TGTGCCAGCAGCCGTTACAGGGGGCGCACTGAAGCTTTCTTT. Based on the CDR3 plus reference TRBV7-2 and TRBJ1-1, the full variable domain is GAGVSQSPSNKVTEKGKDVELRCDPISGHTALYWYRQSLGQGLEFLIYFQGNSAPDKSGLPSDRFSAERTGGSVSTLTIQRTQQEDSAVYLCASSRYRGRTEAFFGQGTRLTVV.

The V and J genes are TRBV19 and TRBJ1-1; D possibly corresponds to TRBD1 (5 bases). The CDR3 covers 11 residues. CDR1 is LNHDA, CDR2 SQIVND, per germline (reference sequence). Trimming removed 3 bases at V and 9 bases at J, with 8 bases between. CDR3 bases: TGTGCCAGTAGTATGGGGCCGCAAGCTTTCTTT. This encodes CASSMGPQAFF.

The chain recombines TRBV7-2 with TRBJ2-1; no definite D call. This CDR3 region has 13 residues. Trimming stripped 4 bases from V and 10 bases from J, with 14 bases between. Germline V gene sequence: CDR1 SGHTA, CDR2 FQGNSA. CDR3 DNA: TGTGCCAGCAGCTACACTGACACTTTGGAGCAGTTCTTC. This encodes CASSYTDTLEQFF. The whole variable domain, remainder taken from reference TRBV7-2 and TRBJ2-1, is GAGVSQSPSNKVTEKGKDVELRCDPISGHTALYWYRQSLGQGLEFLIYFQGNSAPDKSGLPSDRFSAERTGGSVSTLTIQRTQQEDSAVYLCASSYTDTLEQFFGPGTRLTVL.

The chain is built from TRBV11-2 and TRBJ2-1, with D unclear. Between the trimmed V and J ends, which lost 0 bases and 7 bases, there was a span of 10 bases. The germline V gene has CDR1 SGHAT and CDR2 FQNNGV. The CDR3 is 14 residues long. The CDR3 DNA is TGTGCCAGCAGCTTAGAATTCACGGGTAATGAGCAGTTCTTC. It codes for CASSLEFTGNEQFF.

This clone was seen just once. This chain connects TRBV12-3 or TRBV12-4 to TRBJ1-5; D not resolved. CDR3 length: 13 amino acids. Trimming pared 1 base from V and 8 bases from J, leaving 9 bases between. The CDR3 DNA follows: TGTGCCAGCAGTTTAGGCCCGCGGGAGCCCCAGCATTTT. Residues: CASSLGPREPQHF.

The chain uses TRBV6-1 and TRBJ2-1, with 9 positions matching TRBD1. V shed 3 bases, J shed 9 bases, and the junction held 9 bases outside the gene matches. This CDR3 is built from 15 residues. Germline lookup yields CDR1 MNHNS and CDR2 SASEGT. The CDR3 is CASSDIGTGWLEQFF. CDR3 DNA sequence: TGTGCCAGCAGTGATATAGGGACAGGGTGGCTTGAGCAGTTCTTC.

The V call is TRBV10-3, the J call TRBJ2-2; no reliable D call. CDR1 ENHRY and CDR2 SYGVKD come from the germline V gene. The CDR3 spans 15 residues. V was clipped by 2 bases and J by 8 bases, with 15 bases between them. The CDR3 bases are TGTGCCATCAGTGAGCCCCAAATCGGGTTTGGGGAGCTGTTTTTT. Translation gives CAISEPQIGFGELFF.